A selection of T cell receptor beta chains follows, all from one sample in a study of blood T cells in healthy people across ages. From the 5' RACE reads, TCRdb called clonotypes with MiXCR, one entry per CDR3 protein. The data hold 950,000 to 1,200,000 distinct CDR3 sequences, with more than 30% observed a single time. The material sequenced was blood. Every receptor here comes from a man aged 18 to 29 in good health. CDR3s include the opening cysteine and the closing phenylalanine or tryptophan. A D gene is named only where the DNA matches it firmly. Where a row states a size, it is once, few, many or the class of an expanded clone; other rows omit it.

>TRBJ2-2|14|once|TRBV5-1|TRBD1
TGCGCCAGCAGCAGTACAGGGGTGGCCGGGGAGCTGTTTTTT
CASSSTGVAGELFF
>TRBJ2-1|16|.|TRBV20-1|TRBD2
TGCAGTGCTAGAGATCAACTAGCGGGCCCTCCGAGTGAGCAGTTCTTC
CSARDQLAGPPSEQFF
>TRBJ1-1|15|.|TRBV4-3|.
TGCGCCAGCAGCGTCAGGGGTCCCGGAAACACTGAAGCTTTCTTT
CASSVRGPGNTEAFF
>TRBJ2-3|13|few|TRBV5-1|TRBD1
TGCGCCAGCAGCAGAGGGGGCGCGGATACGCAGTATTTT
CASSRGGADTQYF
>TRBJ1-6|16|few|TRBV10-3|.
TGTGCCATCAGTTCTTCCGACGACAGTCGAAATTCACCCCTCCACTTT
CAISSSDDSRNSPLHF
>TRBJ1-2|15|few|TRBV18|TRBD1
TGTGCCAGCTCATCGGCGGAGGGGGCCTACTATGGCTACACCTTC
CASSSAEGAYYGYTF
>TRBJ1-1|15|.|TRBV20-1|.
TGCAGTGCTAGAGTTGGGGCCGGAATGAACACTGAAGCTTTCTTT
CSARVGAGMNTEAFF
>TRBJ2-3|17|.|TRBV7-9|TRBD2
TGTGCCAGCAGCTCGGAGACCGGGACTAGCGCCCCAGATACGCAGTATTTT
CASSSETGTSAPDTQYF
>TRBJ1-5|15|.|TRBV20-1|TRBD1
TGCAGTGCTAGACGACAGGGGTTCTTACGGGAGCCCCAGCATTTT
CSARRQGFLREPQHF
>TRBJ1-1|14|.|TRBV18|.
TGTGCCAGCTCACCCACTGACAGATATTGTGAAGCTTTCTTT
CASSPTDRYCEAFF
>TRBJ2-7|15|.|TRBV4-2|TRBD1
TGTGCCAGCAGCCAAGCGGACAGGGGAACCTACGAGCAGTACTTC
CASSQADRGTYEQYF
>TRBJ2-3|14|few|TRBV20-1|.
TGCAGTGTCAAGCCAGGATCTAGCACAGATACGCAGTATTTT
CSVKPGSSTDTQYF
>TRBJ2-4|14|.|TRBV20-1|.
TGCAGTGTCTCCCGCAGGGTAGCCAAAAACATTCAGTACTTC
CSVSRRVAKNIQYF
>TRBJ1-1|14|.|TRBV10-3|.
TGTGCCATCGGCCCGGGCGGGTCGCCAACTGAAGCTTTCTTT
CAIGPGGSPTEAFF
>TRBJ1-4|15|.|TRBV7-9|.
TGTGCCAGCACCTCGGGCGGGACGACTAATGAAAAACTGTTTTTT
CASTSGGTTNEKLFF
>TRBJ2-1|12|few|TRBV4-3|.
TGCGCCAGCAGCCAAGACGGCTATGAGCAGTTCTTC
CASSQDGYEQFF
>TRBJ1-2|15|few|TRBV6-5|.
TGTGCCAGCAGTTACTCGATTGGGGGCAGGTTTGGCTACACCTTC
CASSYSIGGRFGYTF
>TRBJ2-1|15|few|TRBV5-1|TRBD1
TGCGCCAGCAGCTTCCAGGACAGGGCCTACAATGAGCAGTTCTTC
CASSFQDRAYNEQFF
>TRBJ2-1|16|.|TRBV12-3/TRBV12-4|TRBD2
TGTGCCAGCAGCCCCTTAGCGGGCCGCTCCTACAATGAGCAGTTCTTC
CASSPLAGRSYNEQFF
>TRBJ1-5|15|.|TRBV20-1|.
TGCAGTGCTAGTCGGGGGAAAAATAGCAATCAGCCCCAGCATTTT
CSASRGKNSNQPQHF
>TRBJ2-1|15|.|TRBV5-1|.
TGCGCCAGCAGCACGGACATGAGCTCCTACAATGAGCAGTTCTTC
CASSTDMSSYNEQFF
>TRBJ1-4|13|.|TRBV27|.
TGTGCCAGCAGTGTTCGGATGGGTGAAAAACTGTTTTTT
CASSVRMGEKLFF
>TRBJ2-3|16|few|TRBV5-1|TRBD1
TGCGCCAGCAGCTTTGACAGGGGGGGGGACACAGATACGCAGTATTTT
CASSFDRGGDTDTQYF
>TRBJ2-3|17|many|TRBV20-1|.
TGCAGTGCTAGAGACGCCTTTAGGGGGAAAACGACAGATACGCAGTATTTT
CSARDAFRGKTTDTQYF
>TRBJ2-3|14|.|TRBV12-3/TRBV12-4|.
TGTGCCAGCACGTACAGGGTGGGTGCAGATACGGAGTATTTT
CASTYRVGADTEYF
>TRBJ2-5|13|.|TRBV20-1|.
TGCAGTGCCTCGGGACACCACCAAGAGACCCAGTACTTC
CSASGHHQETQYF
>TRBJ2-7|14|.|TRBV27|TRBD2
TGTGCCAGCAGTTCGGGACTAGCTGTAAATGAGCAGTACTTC
CASSSGLAVNEQYF
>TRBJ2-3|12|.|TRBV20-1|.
TGCAGTGCTAGAAGGACTGCAGATACGCAGTATTTT
CSARRTADTQYF
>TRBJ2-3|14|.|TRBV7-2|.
TGTGCCAGCAGATTAAAACAGGCCCCAGATACGCAGTATTTT
CASRLKQAPDTQYF
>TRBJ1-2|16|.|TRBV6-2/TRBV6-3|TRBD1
TGTGCCAGCAGTCCTTCGTGGACAGGGGACCCCTATGGCTACACCTTC
CASSPSWTGDPYGYTF
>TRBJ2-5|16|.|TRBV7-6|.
TGTGCCAGCAGCTTAGCGTCAGGGGCGATGGGCAATGAGCAGTACTTC
CASSLASGAMGNEQYF